This T cell receptor (beta chain) was documented in a study of metastatic and nonmetastatic thyroid tumors. Study-wide context: Where malignant and benign thyroid patients were concerned, repertoires were compared across blood and tumor or nodule tissue. General study results and limits: The study reportedly found significantly higher TCR beta diversity in malignant thyroid tumors than benign nodules, in blood and tumor.

This CDR3 region has 14 residues. CDR1 and CDR2 (germline): SEHNR, FQNEAQ (reference sequence). J was trimmed by 3 bases and V by 7 bases; bases with no gene match: 6. Nobody among the patients had been given any treatment before thyroid surgery. In the authors' workflow: The study's classifier, a distant-metastasis tool for papillary thyroid cancer, was built using CDR3 differences across clinicopathological groups. TCRdb recomputed clones from the PCR reads via MiXCR. The V and J calls follow TCRdb's processing rather than the paper's. This sample has about 33,000 clones, with 18% found just once. This clone has ten or more counts. Its antigen is unknown.

The rearrangement links TRBV7-9 to TRBJ1-2; TRBD1 matches 9 bases. This sequence originates from a male donor with papillary thyroid cancer or a benign thyroid nodule (not recorded which). Some clones in this sample may be carry-over from other donors' samples. The sequenced sample consisted of blood. This chain's CDR3 is CASTVQGADYGYTF. The DNA for the CDR3 is TGTGCCAGCACCGTACAGGGGGCGGACTATGGCTACACCTTC.